This T cell receptor beta chain was profiled in a study of cytomegalovirus exposure and HLA in healthy donors. The overall study: Sequencing of roughly 180 million T cells in an earlier analysis found more than 100 million unique TCR beta sequences. There were several hundred genotyped donors. Of these, 81% fell in the genetic ancestry cluster associated with self-reported Caucasian donors.

Use of 60 Vbeta and 13 Jbeta primers characterized the PCR. Study processing details: A follow-up analysis tallied tens of millions of unique TCR beta chains, roughly 11 million shared. Data came from immunoSEQ multiplex PCR; TCRdb stores just in-frame clones and leaves some out. Clone size and the V and J calls come from that table; the DNA yielded D and trimming. Of 120,000 to 150,000 clones listed, just under 85% were seen once; the top ten hold around 2%. When sampled, the donors appeared nominally healthy, though they likely had unrecorded immune exposures. This clone turned up a few times. The CDR3 has 18 residues. The ends lost 6 bases at V and 4 bases at J; junction bases unmatched: 14. The V gene's germline CDR1 is PRHDT and CDR2 FYEKMQ (reference sequence).

This receptor was identified in a middle-aged woman in good health and CMV-seronegative. The sequencing sample was made of PBMCs. The chain recombines TRBV13 with TRBJ1-6; 8 bases are a match to TRBD1. CDR3 in DNA: TGTGCCAGCAGGGTCGGATATCGGACAGGGACTTATAATTCACCCCTCCACTTT. It codes for CASRVGYRTGTYNSPLHF.